The 29 T cell receptor beta chains below all came from one sample that was sequenced in a study of T cells in Graves' hyperthyroidism and ophthalmopathy. Using RNA transcripts as the source, TCR beta CDR3 regions were amplified. The HTBI set primed first-round TCR CDR3 RT-PCR. TCRdb passed the multiplex PCR reads through MiXCR, listing each CDR3 protein once. The sample consists of under 550,000 distinct CDR3 sequences, around 20% of them appearing once. The sequenced sample consisted of blood. The receptors here all came from a man aged 35 to 55 with Graves' ophthalmopathy.

This clonotype has a handful of counts. The chain employs TRBV5-8 and TRBJ2-3; D possibly matches TRBD1 or TRBD2 (5 bases each). CDR1 and CDR2 (germline): SGHTS, YDEGEE. The CDR3 contains 16 residues. The V end lost 0 bases, the J end lost 1 base, and 12 bases lay between the germline ends. The CDR3 sequence: CASSLGRMGGTDTQYF. CDR3 coding DNA: TGTGCCAGCAGCTTGGGACGGATGGGGGGCACAGATACGCAGTATTTT.

This clonotype showed up many times. The genes are TRBV28 and TRBJ2-7; D is undetermined. The germline V gene has CDR1 MDHEN and CDR2 SYDVKM. The CDR3 runs 12 residues. Trimming took 6 bases from V and 0 from J, leaving 6 bases between them. CDR3 in amino acids: CASRTGSYEQYF. The CDR3 DNA follows: TGTGCCAGCAGGACGGGCTCCTACGAGCAGTACTTC.

V usage is TRBV28 and J usage is TRBJ2-7; the D gene is possibly TRBD1 (6 bases). The V and J ends lost 2 bases and 0 bases respectively, with 11 bases between them. This CDR3 spans 15 amino acids. Germline assignment: CDR1 MDHEN and CDR2 SYDVKM. As DNA, the CDR3 is TGTGCCAGCAGTTTAAGGGCAGGGGTCTCCTACGAGCAGTACTTC. The encoded protein is CASSLRAGVSYEQYF. Together with reference TRBV28 and TRBJ2-7, the CDR3 gives the full variable domain: DVKVTQSSRYLVKRTGEKVFLECVQDMDHENMFWYRQDPGLGLRLIYFSYDVKMKEKGDIPEGYSVSREKKERFSLILESASTNQTSMYLCASSLRAGVSYEQYFGPGTRLTVT.

This clonotype has more than one count but fewer than ten. V gene TRBV12-3 or TRBV12-4 combines with J gene TRBJ2-7, with D possibly matching TRBD1 (5 bases). The CDR3 loop spans 11 amino acids. Trimming took 8 bases from V and 2 from J, leaving 7 bases between them. This CDR3 reads CASGQTYEQYF. DNA for the CDR3: TGTGCCAGCGGACAAACCTACGAGCAGTACTTC.

The chain is built from TRBV6-1 and TRBJ2-2; 9 bases line up with TRBD1. There are 15 residues in the CDR3. Germline V gives CDR1 MNHNS, CDR2 SASEGT. V shed 6 bases, J shed 6 bases, and the junction held 8 bases outside the gene matches. CDR3 amino acids: CASSRTGGSPGELFF. In DNA form, the CDR3 reads TGTGCCAGCAGCCGTACAGGGGGCAGCCCCGGGGAGCTGTTTTTT.

This chain links TRBV6-2 or TRBV6-3 with TRBJ1-1; D gene ambiguous. Trimming stripped 6 bases from V and 1 base from J, with 18 bases between. The CDR3 has 16 amino acids. Per germline, CDR1 MNHEY and CDR2 SVGEGT. The CDR3 protein is CASSPVPESSNTEAFF. The CDR3 DNA reads as TGTGCCAGCAGCCCCGTCCCCGAATCTTCGAACACTGAAGCTTTCTTT.

This clonotype appeared many times. This chain uses TRBV12-3 or TRBV12-4 with TRBJ2-5; 13 nucleotides line up with TRBD2. With 1 base clipped from V and 4 bases from J, the junction kept 0 bases outside the gene matches. The CDR3 is 15 residues long. CDR3 coding DNA: TGTGCCAGCAGTTTAGGGACTAGCGGGAGAGAGACCCAGTACTTC. It is translated as CASSLGTSGRETQYF.

The chain has TRBV4-1 and TRBJ2-3; 8 bases match TRBD2. Germline CDR1 and CDR2: MGHRA and YSYEKL. This CDR3 has 15 residues. Losses at the gene ends were 0 bases for V and 4 bases for J; bases not matched to a gene: 3. The CDR3 sequence: CASSQDSTSADTQYF. The CDR3 nucleotides read TGCGCCAGCAGCCAAGATTCGACTAGCGCAGATACGCAGTATTTT.

This clonotype was counted at least ten times. The V call is TRBV5-6, the J call TRBJ2-2; D possibly uses TRBD1 or TRBD2 (5 bases each). V lost 3 bases and J 4 bases, leaving 10 bases between the germline ends. Germline CDR1 SGHDT, CDR2 YYEEEE. The CDR3 contains 14 residues. The DNA of the CDR3 is TGTGCCAGCAGCTGGGGACGGTTCACCGGGGAGCTGTTTTTT. It yields the protein CASSWGRFTGELFF.

There are a few counts of this clonotype. V is TRBV6-2 or TRBV6-3 and J is TRBJ2-3; 7 nucleotides line up with TRBD1. Germline lookup yields CDR1 MNHEY and CDR2 SVGEGT. The V gene end was trimmed by 4 bases and the J gene end by 11 bases; junction bases not matched to a gene: 15. This CDR3 region has 15 residues. CDR3 loop: CASSSDGQAFEGQYF. In DNA, the CDR3 is TGTGCCAGCAGTTCCGATGGACAGGCGTTCGAGGGGCAGTATTTT.

This clonotype was seen repeatedly, ten times or more. The chain combines TRBV20-1 with TRBJ2-1, with TRBD2 matching over 8 bases. The CDR3 runs to 13 residues. Germline V gene lookup returns CDR1 DFQATT and CDR2 SNEGSKA (reference sequence). V was clipped by 3 bases and J by 3 bases; unmatched bases: 1. This CDR3 is CSASSGGYNEQFF. The DNA of the CDR3 is TGCAGTGCTAGCAGCGGGGGCTACAATGAGCAGTTCTTC.

The chain joins TRBV4-1 to TRBJ1-4, with 7 positions matching TRBD1. The CDR3 consists of 17 residues. The V gene's germline CDR1 is MGHRA and CDR2 YSYEKL. After removal of 4 bases from V and 2 bases from J, the junction contained 10 bases not matched to a gene. The CDR3 is CASSRSPGTATNEKLFF. Written as DNA, the CDR3 is TGCGCCAGCAGCCGAAGCCCAGGGACAGCGACTAATGAAAAACTGTTTTTT.

This clonotype was counted between two and nine times. The chain is built from TRBV3-1 and TRBJ1-4; D not certain. Looked up from germline, CDR1 is LGHDT and CDR2 is YNNKEL (reference sequence). The V gene lost 5 bases and the J gene lost 0 bases, with 16 bases spanning the gap. The CDR3 sequence is 17 residues long. The CDR3 DNA follows: TGTGCCAGCAGCGGGGAAAGAACAGTTGCAACTAATGAAAAACTGTTTTTT. Protein sequence: CASSGERTVATNEKLFF.

This clonotype was recorded at least ten times. The chain links TRBV11-2 to TRBJ2-7, with D possibly being TRBD2 (6 bases). The germline V gene has CDR1 SGHAT and CDR2 FQNNGV. The CDR3 has 17 amino acids. Trimming stripped 5 bases from V and 2 bases from J, with 22 bases between. CDR3 amino acids: CASSPMGGSATAYEQYF. Written as DNA, the CDR3 is TGTGCCAGCAGCCCGATGGGGGGAAGCGCGACCGCCTACGAGCAGTACTTC.

This clonotype was recorded many times. The chain is built from TRBV11-2 and TRBJ2-4; D is perhaps TRBD1 or TRBD2 (5 bases each). Germline V gene data show CDR1 as SGHAT and CDR2 as FQNNGV. V was trimmed by 5 bases and J by 3 bases, leaving 20 bases between them. The CDR3 contains 17 residues. The CDR3 reads CASSEIRGRGRKNIQYF. DNA for the CDR3: TGTGCCAGCAGCGAAATAAGGGGCCGGGGCCGCAAAAACATTCAGTACTTC. Full variable domain (remainder filled in from reference TRBV11-2 and TRBJ2-4): EAGVAQSPRYKIIEKRQSVAFWCNPISGHATLYWYQQILGQGPKLLIQFQNNGVVDDSQLPKDRFSAERLKGVDSTLKIQPAKLEDSAVYLCASSEIRGRGRKNIQYFGAGTRLSVL.

Details on this clonotype: Germline is not matched at one junction end, which may reflect a read error. CDR3 DNA sequence: TGTGCCGGCAGCGTATCGGGACTAGCGGGAGGGGAGCAGTTCTTC. Translation: CAGSVSGLAGGEQFF. This chain uses TRBV7-3 with TRBJ2-1, with 16 bases aligning to TRBD2. CDR3 length: 15 residues. Germline CDR1 and CDR2: SGHTA and FQGTGA.

This clonotype was seen repeatedly, ten times or more. This chain uses TRBV6-2 or TRBV6-3 with TRBJ2-7; the match to TRBD2 covers 8 bases. The CDR3 runs 15 residues. With 6 bases clipped from V and 7 bases from J, the junction kept 14 bases outside the gene matches. The V gene's germline CDR1 is MNHEY and CDR2 SVGEGT. The CDR3 bases are TGTGCCAGCAGACCTCCGGGACTAGTGTTCGGTGAGCAGTACTTC. It encodes CASRPPGLVFGEQYF.

The chain couples TRBV6-1 to TRBJ1-2, with a tentative D call TRBD1 (6 bases). CDR1 and CDR2 (germline): MNHNS, SASEGT. The V and J ends lost 4 bases and 0 bases respectively, with 18 bases between them. The CDR3 has 17 amino acids. In DNA form, the CDR3 reads TGTGCCAGCAGTGCAGGATCTCGACAGGCTCCTAACTATGGCTACACCTTC. Protein product: CASSAGSRQAPNYGYTF.

The table lists this clonotype with a count of one. The rearrangement uses TRBV6-5 and TRBJ2-7; maybe TRBD1 (8 bases). Germline V gene sequence: CDR1 MNHEY, CDR2 SVGAGI. CDR3 length equals 17 residues. CDR3 nucleotide sequence: TGTCTCAGCAGTTACGGGAGGATTGGACAGGGCTTCTACGAGCAGTACTTC. Protein product: CLSSYGRIGQGFYEQYF.

This clonotype was recorded at least ten times. This chain joins TRBV3-1 and TRBJ2-2; D is perhaps TRBD2 (5 bases). CDR1 is LGHDT and CDR2 is YNNKEL in the germline V gene (reference sequence). Trimming shortened V by 3 bases and J by 4 bases, and 9 bases separated the two germline ends. CDR3 length equals 14 residues. CDR3 region: CASSQRSGTGELFF. The CDR3 DNA follows: TGTGCCAGCAGCCAGAGGAGCGGCACCGGGGAGCTGTTTTTT. The whole variable domain, filled in from reference TRBV3-1 and TRBJ2-2, reads DTAVSQTPKYLVTQMGNDKSIKCEQNLGHDTMYWYKQDSKKFLKIMFSYNNKELIINETVPNRFSPKSPDKAHLNLHINSLELGDSAVYFCASSQRSGTGELFFGEGSRLTVL.

This clonotype was found a few times. CDR3 nucleotides: TGTGCCAGCAGTCCACTAAGGACAGATACCTACGAGCAGTACTTC. Amino acids: CASSPLRTDTYEQYF. The chain carries TRBV12-3 or TRBV12-4 and TRBJ2-7; TRBD1 might be the D (6 bases). V lost 5 bases and J lost 2, with 16 bases in between. The CDR3 is 15 residues long.

This clonotype was seen repeatedly, ten times or more. V is TRBV7-2 and J is TRBJ2-1; 9 nucleotides match TRBD2. Trimming at V came to 5 bases and at J to 5 bases, leaving 7 bases not matched to a gene. The germline gives CDR1 SGHTA, CDR2 FQGNSA. This CDR3 comprises 15 residues. CDR3 coding DNA: TGTGCCAGCAGCCGGCGGAGCGGGGGGCACAATGAGCAGTTCTTC. As protein: CASSRRSGGHNEQFF.

A few counts support this clonotype. One end of the junction fails to match germline, which may point to a read error. This sequence joins TRBV9 and TRBJ2-3; 8 bases are a match to TRBD1. Germline V CDR1 and CDR2: SGDLS, YYNGEE. The CDR3 sequence is 17 residues long. The DNA for the CDR3 is TGTGCCAGCAGCGTAGAGGGACAGGCCACCTACACAGATGCGCAGTATTTT. This encodes CASSVEGQATYTDAQYF.

This clonotype was detected ten times or more. The J gene is TRBJ1-5, the V gene TRBV6-1; 8 bases are shared with TRBD1. This CDR3 is 13 amino acids long. Germline V gives CDR1 MNHNS, CDR2 SASEGT. The junction had 7 bases not matched to a gene; V was cut back by 4 bases and J by 11 bases. CDR3 in amino acids: CASSGDRNQAQHF. CDR3 DNA: TGTGCCAGCAGTGGGGACAGGAATCAAGCCCAGCATTTT.

This clonotype was found a few times. The germline gene is not matched at one end of the junction; a read error may be the cause. The genes are TRBV6-1 and TRBJ1-2, with D perhaps TRBD1 (6 bases). The germline V gene has CDR1 MNHNS and CDR2 SASEGT. The CDR3 loop spans 15 amino acids. The CDR3 DNA is TGTGCCAACAGTGAAGAAGAAGACAGGCCCTATGGCTACACCTTC. Its protein is CANSEEEDRPYGYTF.

The chain has TRBV2 and TRBJ2-7; 7 nucleotides align to TRBD1. Trimming cost V 8 bases and J 5 bases; bases outside gene matches: 9. The CDR3 sequence is 13 residues long. CDR1 and CDR2 (germline): SNHLY, FYNNEI. The CDR3 loop reads CASSRQGLNEQYF. CDR3 DNA: TGTGCCAGCTCCCGACAGGGCCTCAACGAGCAGTACTTC.

There are many counts of this clonotype. The genes are TRBV2 and TRBJ1-3; 7 positions agree with TRBD1. The trim removed 8 bases at V and 0 bases at J, leaving 10 bases unmatched. The CDR3 is 16 amino acids. Germline loops: CDR1 SNHLY, CDR2 FYNNEI. CDR3 protein: CASSGGTAISGNTIYF. The DNA of the CDR3 is TGTGCCAGCTCGGGCGGGACAGCGATCTCTGGAAACACCATATATTTT.

There are many counts of this clonotype. The genes are TRBV12-3 or TRBV12-4 and TRBJ1-5; no reliable D call. Trimming took 6 bases from V and 3 from J, leaving 9 bases between them. The CDR3 totals 13 residues. DNA for the CDR3: TGTGCCAGCAGACACAGCTACAATCAGCCCCAGCATTTT. Translating gives CASRHSYNQPQHF.

This clonotype was detected only a few times. This chain joins TRBV18 and TRBJ2-3, with unresolved D. The length of the CDR3 is 14 residues. Germline CDR1 KGHSH, CDR2 LQKENI. The V and J ends lost 2 bases and 0 bases respectively, with 6 bases between them. The CDR3 sequence is CASSPGYSTDTQYF. The CDR3 region has the DNA TGTGCCAGCTCACCAGGGTACAGCACAGATACGCAGTATTTT.